The rows below give T cell receptor beta chains drawn from one sample of a study of T cells expressing NK-cell markers. Reanalyzing the 5' RACE reads, TCRdb keeps one entry per CDR3 protein, without DNA. The repertoire table contains hundreds of thousands of distinct CDR3 sequences. Material: blood T cells: a sorted CD56 or NKG2C T cell subset, CD4+ or CD8+ T cells, or bulk PBMC T cells (not recorded which). The receptors were gathered from a man aged 18 to 35 in good health. Both conserved end residues are part of each CDR3. Each record gives: J gene, V gene, CDR3 protein.

TRBJ2-2	TRBV29-1	CSVGLGLTGELFF
TRBJ2-7	TRBV12-3/TRBV12-4	CASSPAPYEQYF
TRBJ2-3	TRBV7-2	CASSSPFGGRATDTQYF
TRBJ2-3	TRBV15	CATRDLIVGDTQYF
TRBJ1-5	TRBV20-1	CSAVHTLGQPQHF
TRBJ2-1	TRBV29-1	CSVLGWVGLEEAFYNEQFF
TRBJ2-5	TRBV12-3/TRBV12-4	CASRGTRGIWETQYF
TRBJ2-3	TRBV28	CASGTLSKDTQYF
TRBJ2-1	TRBV12-3/TRBV12-4	CASSASWGEGYNEQFF
TRBJ2-7	TRBV12-3/TRBV12-4	CASNYGSGSYEQYF
TRBJ2-2	TRBV4-3	CASSQDLIAANTGELFF
TRBJ2-7	TRBV20-1	CSARGLLSSYEQYF
TRBJ2-1	TRBV14	CASSQESVYEQFF
TRBJ2-7	TRBV18	CASSGSTIEQYF
TRBJ2-5	TRBV6-2/TRBV6-3	CASSYDGPPGETQYF
TRBJ1-6	TRBV5-6	CASREGAGNSPLHF
TRBJ1-1	TRBV20-1	CSARIPGQQFSEAFF
TRBJ2-1	TRBV7-9	CASSPLTGAYEQFF
TRBJ2-7	TRBV20-1	CSANAGTAPYEQYF
TRBJ2-1	TRBV20-1	CSARTSTSGTFNEQFF
TRBJ2-7	TRBV12-3/TRBV12-4	CASSPPGGPPHEQYF
TRBJ2-1	TRBV12-3/TRBV12-4	CASSIAGGDNEQFF
TRBJ2-1	TRBV6-2/TRBV6-3	CASVESGPKGEQFF
TRBJ2-7	TRBV28	CASHMDRIAYEQYF
TRBJ1-1	TRBV18	CASSPPDKMNTEAFF
TRBJ2-2	TRBV29-1	CSVPADGTGELFF
TRBJ2-1	TRBV25-1	CASSEFGGEPYNEQFF
TRBJ2-1	TRBV7-2	CASKGLAVYNEQFF
TRBJ2-3	TRBV7-6	CASSLGVIGTSGTDTQYF
TRBJ2-2	TRBV11-1	CASSVKRRLAGGNGELFF
TRBJ1-1	TRBV12-5	CASGFINPGVLWVNTEAFF
TRBJ1-1	TRBV12-3/TRBV12-4	CASSSGLGGTEAFF
TRBJ2-1	TRBV27	CASSFREPFHEQFF
TRBJ2-1	TRBV29-1	CSVIGLAGSYNEQFF
TRBJ2-1	TRBV7-6	CASSAGGMVSYNEQFF
TRBJ2-1	TRBV12-3/TRBV12-4	CASSLSGVSYNEQFF
TRBJ2-1	TRBV7-3	CASSRTDYNEQFF
TRBJ2-2	TRBV12-3/TRBV12-4	CASSYRGSVDLSGTGELFF
TRBJ2-7	TRBV20-1	CSAREGNEQYF
TRBJ2-2	TRBV5-1	CASSPKSQGYANTGELFF
TRBJ1-1	TRBV6-1	CASSEGTAVNTEAFF
TRBJ2-5	TRBV5-1	CASSSTGTSGSRRTQYF
TRBJ2-4	TRBV4-1	CASSQDAAGGLKNIQYF
TRBJ2-1	TRBV5-1	CASSLVRGMVTNNEQFF
TRBJ1-5	TRBV5-5	CASSSDRGLEPQHF
TRBJ2-3	TRBV28	CASSSTNHLGATDTQYF
TRBJ2-5	TRBV12-3/TRBV12-4	CASSPSDWNQETQYF
TRBJ2-2	TRBV4-1	CASSQAGVGTGELFF
TRBJ2-1	TRBV29-1	CSAKAGGYEQFF
TRBJ2-7	TRBV5-6	CASSFGIRVSTIYEQYF
TRBJ2-1	TRBV5-1	CASSLIGGRGYNEQFF